These 4 T cell receptor beta chains originate from one sample sequenced in a study of T cell repertoires in cytomegalovirus infection. TCRdb reprocessed the reads with MiXCR, giving one entry per CDR3 protein. Among about 460,000 distinct CDR3 sequences listed, about 11% were seen once. Sample: PBMCs. Every receptor here comes from a human donor in good health (CMV status not recorded). Some clones in this sample may be carry-over from other donors' samples.

This clonotype occurred a few times. J is TRBJ1-2 and V is TRBV15, with TRBD1 matching 7 bases. The ends lost 5 bases at V and 8 bases at J; junction bases unmatched: 14. The CDR3 consists of 15 residues. CDR1 is LNHNV and CDR2 is YYDKDF in the germline V gene (reference sequence). In DNA form, the CDR3 reads TGTGCCACCAGCGTGTACAGGGGATCGGGTGAGGGCTACACCTTC. This translates into CATSVYRGSGEGYTF.

About this clonotype itself: With a much larger clone just one base away, this may be a read error. The V gene is TRBV6-1, the J gene TRBJ2-3; D is undetermined. The V and J ends lost 5 bases and 4 bases respectively, with 13 bases between them. CDR1 MNHNS and CDR2 SASEGT come from the germline V gene. This CDR3 comprises 14 residues. CDR3 residues: CASSLRSFPDTQYF. CDR3 nucleotides: TGTGCCAGCAGTCTACGGTCTTTCCCAGATACGCAGTATTTT.

There are a few counts of this clonotype. The chain is built from TRBV7-9 and TRBJ2-3; 8 nucleotides line up with TRBD2. CDR1 is SEHNR, CDR2 FQNEAQ, per germline (reference sequence). Germline trimming cut 11 bases from V and 6 bases from J; bases unmatched to any gene: 16. This CDR3 has 15 residues. CDR3 region: CAASTSASGSDTQYF. Here the CDR3 DNA reads TGTGCCGCTAGCACTTCGGCCAGCGGGAGTGATACGCAGTATTTT.

This clonotype was counted at least ten times. The rearrangement joins TRBV12-5 to TRBJ1-2; 7 bases are a match to TRBD1. Germline V gives CDR1 LGHNT, CDR2 FRNRAP. The CDR3 is 14 amino acids. With 5 bases clipped from V and 6 bases from J, the junction kept 9 bases outside the gene matches. In nucleotides, the CDR3 is TGTGCTAGTGGTCCCGACAGGGTGGGAAATGGCTACACCTTC. This translates into CASGPDRVGNGYTF.